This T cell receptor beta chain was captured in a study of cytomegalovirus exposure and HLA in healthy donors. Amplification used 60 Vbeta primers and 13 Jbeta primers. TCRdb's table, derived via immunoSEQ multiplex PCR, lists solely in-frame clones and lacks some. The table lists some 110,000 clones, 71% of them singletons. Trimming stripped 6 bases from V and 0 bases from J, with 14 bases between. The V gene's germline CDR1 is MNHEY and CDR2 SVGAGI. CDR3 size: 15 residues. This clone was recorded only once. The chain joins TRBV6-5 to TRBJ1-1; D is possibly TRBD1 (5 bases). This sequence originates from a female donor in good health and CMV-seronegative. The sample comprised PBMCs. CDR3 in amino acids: CASSPRRGMNTEAFF. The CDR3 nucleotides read TGTGCCAGCAGCCCTAGGAGGGGAATGAACACTGAAGCTTTCTTT.